A selection of T cell receptor beta chains follows, all from one sample in a study of blood T cell repertoires in COVID-19. Sequencing was performed with immunoSEQ multiplex PCR; in TCRdb, only in-frame clones are kept and a portion is missing. The table records approximately 130,000 clones, almost 70% of them present only once. Specimen: peripheral blood. Receptors were obtained from a woman in her sixties or seventies with acute or convalescent COVID-19. Each CDR3 is given with its conserved first and last residue. The D gene is left open where the match is weak. Only some rows state a clone size, as once, few, many or a class for expanded clones.

V: TRBV24-1
J: TRBJ1-5
D: NA
size: NA
DNA: TGTGCCACCAGTGATTTGTTAAGCAATCAGCCCCAGCATTTT
CDR3: CATSDLLSNQPQHF

V: TRBV28
J: TRBJ1-2
D: TRBD1
size: NA
DNA: TGTGCCAGCAGTTCCCTAGGGGGACAGGGGGACTATGGCTACACCTTC
CDR3: CASSSLGGQGDYGYTF

V: TRBV13
J: TRBJ2-5
D: NA
size: NA
DNA: TGTGCCAGCAGCTTCCCGACCGGGGGAGAGACCCAGTACTTC
CDR3: CASSFPTGGETQYF

V: TRBV5-8
J: TRBJ1-2
D: TRBD1
size: NA
DNA: TGTGCCAGCAGCTTGGCCAAGGGACAGCGCTTCTATGGCTACACCTTC
CDR3: CASSLAKGQRFYGYTF

V: TRBV2
J: TRBJ2-2
D: TRBD2
size: once
DNA: TGTGCCAGCAGTGCGACTAGCGGGAGTGCCGGGGAGCTGTTTTTT
CDR3: CASSATSGSAGELFF

V: TRBV9
J: TRBJ1-3
D: NA
size: few
DNA: TGTGCCAGCAGCGTAGAGGGGGGACTAGGAAACACCATATATTTT
CDR3: CASSVEGGLGNTIYF

V: TRBV5-6
J: TRBJ2-3
D: TRBD2
size: NA
DNA: TGTGCCAGCAGCTTGGAGGGCGGGGGGACTAGCACAGATACGCAGTATTTT
CDR3: CASSLEGGGTSTDTQYF

V: TRBV5-6
J: TRBJ1-1
D: TRBD1
size: NA
DNA: TGTGCCACGCAGGGGGGTACTGAAGCTTTCTTT
CDR3: CATQGGTEAFF

V: TRBV7-3
J: TRBJ2-3
D: TRBD1
size: NA
DNA: TGTGCCAGCAGCTTAAGTGGCAGGGGGTGGGATACGCAGTATTTT
CDR3: CASSLSGRGWDTQYF

V: TRBV2
J: TRBJ2-5
D: NA
size: NA
DNA: TGTGCCAGCAGGGACACCTGGGGAGAGACCCAGTACTTC
CDR3: CASRDTWGETQYF

V: TRBV14
J: TRBJ1-4
D: TRBD1
size: NA
DNA: TGTGCCAGCAGCTCAGAACAGGGGACTAATGAAAAACTGTTTTTT
CDR3: CASSSEQGTNEKLFF

V: TRBV9
J: TRBJ2-7
D: TRBD1
size: NA
DNA: TGTGCCAGCAGCGCCCTGGCGGACAGGGGTTACGAGCAGTACTTC
CDR3: CASSALADRGYEQYF

V: TRBV11-2
J: TRBJ1-3
D: NA
size: NA
DNA: TGTGCCAGCTCTTCCGGAAACACCATATATTTT
CDR3: CASSSGNTIYF

V: TRBV6-1
J: TRBJ1-5
D: NA
size: NA
DNA: TGTGCCAGCAGTGACGGTTATAGCAATCAGCCCCAGCATTTT
CDR3: CASSDGYSNQPQHF

V: TRBV5-1
J: TRBJ1-3
D: NA
size: once
DNA: TGCGCCAGCAGCTTGGCGCAGGGTCCTCAGGACACCATATATTTT
CDR3: CASSLAQGPQDTIYF

V: TRBV7-3
J: TRBJ2-1
D: TRBD2
size: NA
DNA: TGTGCCAGCAGCTTAGATCCTAGCGGGGGAAGCTCCTACAATGAGCAGTTCTTC
CDR3: CASSLDPSGGSSYNEQFF

V: TRBV19
J: TRBJ1-1
D: NA
size: many
DNA: TGTGCCAGTAGTATATCGGGGGGCCCGAACACTGAAGCTTTCTTT
CDR3: CASSISGGPNTEAFF

V: TRBV3-1/TRBV3-2
J: TRBJ1-5
D: NA
size: NA
DNA: TGTGCCAGCAGCCCCTACAGGGTAGGTCAGCCCCAGCATTTT
CDR3: CASSPYRVGQPQHF

V: TRBV11-2
J: TRBJ2-1
D: TRBD2
size: few
DNA: TGTGCCAGCAGCTTAGAAGGGCGGGAGGGGTACAATGAGCAGTTCTTC
CDR3: CASSLEGREGYNEQFF

V: TRBV19
J: TRBJ2-3
D: TRBD2
size: NA
DNA: TGTGCCAGTAGTTTGGGACTAGCGGGGGTAGATACGCAGTATTTT
CDR3: CASSLGLAGVDTQYF

V: TRBV7-9
J: TRBJ2-1
D: NA
size: NA
DNA: TGTGCCAGCAGCTTAACGACGGGACTCGCCTACAATGAGCAGTTCTTC
CDR3: CASSLTTGLAYNEQFF

V: TRBV10-2
J: TRBJ2-1
D: TRBD2
size: few
DNA: TGCGCCAGCAGTGAGTCGGGCGCGGGAGGGCCACACAATGAGCAGTTCTTC
CDR3: CASSESGAGGPHNEQFF

V: TRBV9
J: TRBJ2-2
D: NA
size: NA
DNA: TGTGCCAGCAGCACCGCGGGCAACACCGGGGAGCTGTTTTTT
CDR3: CASSTAGNTGELFF

V: TRBV6-5
J: TRBJ2-5
D: NA
size: NA
DNA: TGTGCCAGCAGTCCACCAGGGCAGGTCCAAGAGACCCAGTACTTC
CDR3: CASSPPGQVQETQYF

V: TRBV7-2
J: TRBJ2-5
D: TRBD1
size: NA
DNA: TGTGCCAGCAGCCCCGGACAGGTCGAAGAGACCCAGTACTTC
CDR3: CASSPGQVEETQYF

V: TRBV6-5
J: TRBJ2-7
D: NA
size: once
DNA: TGTGCCAGCAATCCAGGGGGGCAGGTTACCTACGAGCAGTACTTC
CDR3: CASNPGGQVTYEQYF

V: TRBV7-9
J: TRBJ2-5
D: TRBD1
size: NA
DNA: TGTGCCAGCAGCGTTGGGACAGAAGAGACCCAGTACTTC
CDR3: CASSVGTEETQYF

V: TRBV6-4
J: TRBJ1-1
D: TRBD1
size: NA
DNA: TGTGCCAGCAGGGGACAGGGCAATTTCACTGAAGCTTTCTTT
CDR3: CASRGQGNFTEAFF

V: TRBV7-2
J: TRBJ2-7
D: TRBD2
size: few
DNA: TGTGCCAGCAGCTTAAGGCTAGCGGGAGCCCCTGGCTGGTACTTC
CDR3: CASSLRLAGAPGWYF

V: TRBV6-5
J: TRBJ2-5
D: TRBD2
size: once
DNA: TGTGCCAGCGGGGAGGGTCGGGACGCCCAGTACTTC
CDR3: CASGEGRDAQYF

V: TRBV4-3
J: TRBJ1-2
D: TRBD1
size: few
DNA: TGCGCCAGCAGCCCGGACAGGGGCTATGGCTACACCTTC
CDR3: CASSPDRGYGYTF

V: TRBV4-1
J: TRBJ1-5
D: NA
size: NA
DNA: TGCGCCAGCAGCCAAGTTAGGGGAAGCAATCAGCCCCAGCATTTT
CDR3: CASSQVRGSNQPQHF

V: TRBV11-2
J: TRBJ2-7
D: TRBD2
size: many
DNA: TGTGCCAGCAGCTTATCCTCCGTAGCGGGAGGGTACGAGCAGTACTTC
CDR3: CASSLSSVAGGYEQYF

V: TRBV7-8
J: TRBJ2-7
D: TRBD1
size: NA
DNA: TGTGCCAGCAGCTTAGCGCTGGGACAGGCCCACGAGCAGTACTTC
CDR3: CASSLALGQAHEQYF

V: TRBV6-6
J: TRBJ1-5
D: TRBD1
size: NA
DNA: TGTGCCATCCACACAGGGGTTGGGGCGCCCCAGCATTTT
CDR3: CAIHTGVGAPQHF

V: TRBV5-1
J: TRBJ2-3
D: TRBD1
size: few
DNA: TGCGCCAGCAGCTTCACGTTTACACAGGGGTGGGGTGGTTCTACGCAGTATTTT
CDR3: CASSFTFTQGWGGSTQYF

V: TRBV27
J: TRBJ2-1
D: TRBD1
size: NA
DNA: TGTGCCAGCAGTTTCCTGCTCCCCGGACAGGCAAACAATGAGCAGTTCTTC
CDR3: CASSFLLPGQANNEQFF

V: TRBV9
J: TRBJ2-3
D: NA
size: NA
DNA: TGTGCCAGCAGCGTAGTCGGGGGAGGAACCACAGATACGCAGTATTTT
CDR3: CASSVVGGGTTDTQYF

V: TRBV5-1
J: TRBJ2-3
D: NA
size: NA
DNA: TGCGCCAGCAGCTCCTCCACAGATACGCAGTATTTT
CDR3: CASSSSTDTQYF

V: TRBV7-2
J: TRBJ2-7
D: NA
size: NA
DNA: TGTGCCAGCAGTTACCTGGCAGCGGCTAACTCCTACGAGCAGTACTTC
CDR3: CASSYLAAANSYEQYF

V: TRBV28
J: TRBJ2-7
D: TRBD1
size: NA
DNA: TGTGCCAGCAGTCTAGGACAGGGGGGATACGAGCAGTACTTC
CDR3: CASSLGQGGYEQYF

V: TRBV4-2
J: TRBJ2-3
D: TRBD2
size: few
DNA: TGTGCCAGCAGCCAAGGTAATAGCGGGAAGGCAGATACGCAGTATTTT
CDR3: CASSQGNSGKADTQYF

V: TRBV19
J: TRBJ1-4
D: NA
size: few
DNA: TGTGCCAGTAGGACCGGGACAAGGAATGAAAAACTGTTTTTT
CDR3: CASRTGTRNEKLFF

V: TRBV7-2
J: TRBJ2-3
D: TRBD2
size: once
DNA: TGTGCCAGCAGCTCTAGCGGGGGGGCCGGCACAGATACGCAGTATTTT
CDR3: CASSSSGGAGTDTQYF

V: TRBV6-6
J: TRBJ1-2
D: NA
size: once
DNA: TGTGCCAGCAGTCGACAAGAACCGGGACAAGTCTATGGCTACACCTTC
CDR3: CASSRQEPGQVYGYTF